Listed below are T cell receptor beta chains from one sample, sequenced in a study of beta chain features in type 1 diabetes. The data were produced by immunoSEQ multiplex PCR, yet TCRdb's version contains in-frame clones alone and is incomplete. The sample lists 25,000 to 30,000 clones; roughly 61% were seen once. Sequencing was carried out using Tregs from blood. The receptors stem from a woman aged 25 to 39 with type 1 diabetes. CDR3s include the opening cysteine and the closing phenylalanine or tryptophan. The D gene is left open where the match is weak. The size of a clone is reported for some rows only, either as once, few or many, or as a class for expanded clones.

clone size | J gene | V gene | D gene | CDR3 DNA | CDR3 protein
NA | TRBJ1-1 | TRBV4-1 | NA | TGCGCCAGCAGCAAACAGGGTGGGATCGACACTGAAGCTTTCTTT | CASSKQGGIDTEAFF
NA | TRBJ2-1 | TRBV5-1 | TRBD1 | TGCGCCAGCAGAATGATAGAGACAGGGGGGAATGAGCAGTTCTTC | CASRMIETGGNEQFF
NA | TRBJ2-2 | TRBV2 | NA | TGTGCCAGCCAGGGTTTCACCGGGGAGCTGTTTTTT | CASQGFTGELFF
few | TRBJ1-4 | TRBV19 | NA | TGTGCCAGTAGTTCGGGAAAACTGTTTTTT | CASSSGKLFF
NA | TRBJ2-3 | TRBV5-1 | NA | TGCGCCAGCCAAGCCAGGAACACAGATACGCAGTATTTT | CASQARNTDTQYF
NA | TRBJ1-1 | TRBV6-5 | TRBD1 | TGTGCCAGCAGTTACGGACAGGTGAACACTGAAGCTTTCTTT | CASSYGQVNTEAFF
NA | TRBJ1-5 | TRBV4-1 | TRBD1 | TGCGCCAGCAGCCAAGATATATGGACAGGGGCCAATCAGCCCCAGCATTTT | CASSQDIWTGANQPQHF
NA | TRBJ2-2 | TRBV4-2 | NA | TGTGCCAGCAGCCAAGATCCCGGGGCCGGGGAGCTGTTTTTT | CASSQDPGAGELFF
NA | TRBJ1-2 | TRBV28 | NA | TGTGCCAGCCAAACCCCTGGGGGAGGGAATGGCTACACCTTC | CASQTPGGGNGYTF
NA | TRBJ2-7 | TRBV7-6 | NA | TGTGCCAGCAGCTTTAATTGGGGGGACGAGCAGTACTTC | CASSFNWGDEQYF
once | TRBJ2-7 | TRBV11-2 | TRBD1 | TGTGCCAGCAGCTTCTTAGGGGGCCCTTACTACGAGCAGTACTTC | CASSFLGGPYYEQYF
NA | TRBJ2-7 | TRBV11-2 | NA | TGTGCCAGCAGCTTGAGTCCATATCTCTCCTACGAGCAGTACTTC | CASSLSPYLSYEQYF
NA | TRBJ2-4 | TRBV7-9 | TRBD2 | TGTGCCAGCAGCCGACTAGCGGGAGAAGACATTCAGTACTTC | CASSRLAGEDIQYF
few | TRBJ1-1 | TRBV18 | TRBD1 | TGTGCCAGCTCACCTATACAGGGGGCGGCTGAAGCTTTCTTT | CASSPIQGAAEAFF
NA | TRBJ2-5 | TRBV19 | TRBD1 | TGTGCCAGTAGTACGGGACAGGGAGAAGAGACCCAGTACTTC | CASSTGQGEETQYF
NA | TRBJ2-1 | TRBV7-9 | NA | TGTGCCAGCAGCTCCATTGCAGGGAAGGGGTACAATGAGCAGTTCTTC | CASSSIAGKGYNEQFF
few | TRBJ1-4 | TRBV10-3 | NA | TGTGCCACCGCATCTACCGGGCAGGGCAATGAAAAACTGTTTTTT | CATASTGQGNEKLFF
once | TRBJ2-3 | TRBV4-1 | NA | TGCGCCAGCAGCCTCCTTACTAGCACAGATACGCAGTATTTT | CASSLLTSTDTQYF
NA | TRBJ2-1 | TRBV28 | TRBD2 | TGTGCCAGCAGTCGATATCCGACTAGCGGGACCGATGAGCAGTTCTTC | CASSRYPTSGTDEQFF
few | TRBJ2-7 | TRBV2 | NA | TGTGCCAGCACCCTCGAACAGCCGAAAGGCTACGAGCAGTACTTC | CASTLEQPKGYEQYF
few | TRBJ2-1 | TRBV6-6 | TRBD2 | TGTGCCAGTATAGCGGGAGAAACTGAGCAGTTCTTC | CASIAGETEQFF
NA | TRBJ2-1 | TRBV29-1 | TRBD2 | TGCAGCGTCGGACTAGCTTACAATGAGCAGTTCTTC | CSVGLAYNEQFF
NA | TRBJ2-2 | TRBV5-1 | TRBD1 | TGCGCCAGCTACCGGGACAGCACCGGGGAGCTGTTTTTT | CASYRDSTGELFF
NA | TRBJ2-7 | TRBV7-2 | TRBD1 | TGTGCCAGCACACCGGGACAGGGGTTCTACGAGCAGTACTTC | CASTPGQGFYEQYF
NA | TRBJ1-1 | TRBV10-3 | NA | TGTGCCATCGACGGCGGGTGGAACACTGAAGCTTTCTTT | CAIDGGWNTEAFF
NA | TRBJ1-3 | TRBV27 | NA | TGTGCCAGCAGTCCAAGGGACAACTCTGGAAACACCATATATTTT | CASSPRDNSGNTIYF
NA | TRBJ1-1 | TRBV30 | NA | TGTGCCTGGAGTGTAACAGAGGGCACTGAAGCTTTCTTT | CAWSVTEGTEAFF
few | TRBJ2-1 | TRBV9 | NA | TGTGCCAGCAGCGTAGGACAGGTTGGATACAATGAGCAGTTCTTC | CASSVGQVGYNEQFF
NA | TRBJ1-2 | TRBV28 | NA | TGTGCCAGCTGCAGACAGGCCAACTATGGCTACACCTTC | CASCRQANYGYTF
NA | TRBJ1-2 | TRBV4-2 | TRBD1 | TGTGCCAGCAGCCAAGGGGGACAGGGAGCAGCAAACTATGGCTACACCTTC | CASSQGGQGAANYGYTF